A selection of T cell receptor beta chains follows, all from one sample in a study of PD-1 blockade in mismatch repair-deficient tumors. Profiling relied on immunoSEQ multiplex PCR, and the TCRdb table lists in-frame clones only, not all of them. Of roughly 110,000 clones detected, roughly 80% appear once; the ten largest clones hold 4% to 6%. The sequenced sample was peripheral blood, obtained 60 weeks after starting pembrolizumab. All receptors come from an adult with mismatch repair-deficient cancer. Both conserved end residues are part of each CDR3. Fields, in order: J gene, V gene, D gene, CDR3 length, clone size, CDR3 protein, CDR3 DNA. A D gene is named only where the DNA matches it firmly. Clone sizes are given selectively: once, few, many, or a class where the clone is expanded.

J gene: TRBJ1-3
V gene: TRBV5-5
D gene: NA
CDR3 length: 15
clone size: NA
CDR3 protein: CASSLLWETGNTIYF
CDR3 DNA: TGTGCCAGCAGCTTGTTGTGGGAAACCGGAAACACCATATATTTT

J gene: TRBJ1-2
V gene: TRBV6-5
D gene: TRBD1
CDR3 length: 12
clone size: few
CDR3 protein: CASSQTGDGYTF
CDR3 DNA: TGTGCCAGCAGCCAGACAGGGGATGGCTACACCTTC

J gene: TRBJ1-4
V gene: TRBV5-4
D gene: TRBD1
CDR3 length: 16
clone size: NA
CDR3 protein: CASSTGTATTNEKLFF
CDR3 DNA: TGTGCCAGCAGCACCGGGACAGCTACAACTAATGAAAAACTGTTTTTT

J gene: TRBJ1-1
V gene: TRBV19
D gene: NA
CDR3 length: 14
clone size: NA
CDR3 protein: CASSTPGKDTEAFF
CDR3 DNA: TGTGCCAGTAGTACCCCGGGGAAGGACACTGAAGCTTTCTTT

J gene: TRBJ2-1
V gene: TRBV5-1
D gene: NA
CDR3 length: 17
clone size: NA
CDR3 protein: CASSSPSQGPMNNEQFF
CDR3 DNA: TGCGCCAGCAGCTCACCCTCACAGGGTCCTATGAACAATGAGCAGTTCTTC

J gene: TRBJ1-1
V gene: TRBV7-2
D gene: NA
CDR3 length: 12
clone size: NA
CDR3 protein: CASRQTGPRAFF
CDR3 DNA: TGTGCCAGCAGGCAAACCGGGCCTCGGGCTTTCTTT

J gene: TRBJ2-1
V gene: TRBV7-6
D gene: TRBD2
CDR3 length: 16
clone size: once
CDR3 protein: CASSLAASGGYNEQFF
CDR3 DNA: TGTGCCAGCAGCTTAGCGGCTAGCGGAGGGTACAATGAGCAGTTCTTC

J gene: TRBJ1-4
V gene: TRBV2
D gene: NA
CDR3 length: 15
clone size: NA
CDR3 protein: CASSDLGATNEKLFF
CDR3 DNA: TGTGCCAGCAGTGATCTGGGTGCAACTAATGAAAAACTGTTTTTT

J gene: TRBJ2-6
V gene: TRBV25-1
D gene: TRBD2
CDR3 length: 15
clone size: NA
CDR3 protein: CASSPRGVKANVLTF
CDR3 DNA: TGTGCCAGTTCCCCTCGGGGGGTTAAGGCCAACGTCCTGACTTTC

J gene: TRBJ1-2
V gene: TRBV5-4
D gene: NA
CDR3 length: 13
clone size: once
CDR3 protein: CASSLGARDGYTF
CDR3 DNA: TGTGCCAGCAGCTTGGGCGCGAGGGATGGCTACACCTTC

J gene: TRBJ2-1
V gene: TRBV9
D gene: NA
CDR3 length: 15
clone size: NA
CDR3 protein: CASSSQAGTFNEQFF
CDR3 DNA: TGTGCCAGCAGCTCCCAAGCGGGTACCTTCAATGAGCAGTTCTTC

J gene: TRBJ2-1
V gene: TRBV5-1
D gene: TRBD2
CDR3 length: 18
clone size: NA
CDR3 protein: CASSGGGNKAGAHNEQFF
CDR3 DNA: TGCGCCAGCAGCGGGGGTGGCAATAAAGCGGGAGCCCACAATGAGCAGTTCTTC

J gene: TRBJ1-1
V gene: TRBV6-1
D gene: NA
CDR3 length: 12
clone size: NA
CDR3 protein: CASSPGGVEAFF
CDR3 DNA: TGTGCCAGCAGCCCTGGAGGGGTGGAAGCTTTCTTT

J gene: TRBJ2-1
V gene: TRBV29-1
D gene: NA
CDR3 length: 13
clone size: NA
CDR3 protein: CSVGRGEYNEQFF
CDR3 DNA: TGCAGCGTTGGGAGGGGGGAGTACAATGAGCAGTTCTTC

J gene: TRBJ2-7
V gene: TRBV13
D gene: NA
CDR3 length: 14
clone size: NA
CDR3 protein: CASSPGTGSYEQYF
CDR3 DNA: TGTGCCAGCAGTCCCGGGACTGGCTCCTACGAGCAGTACTTC

J gene: TRBJ2-5
V gene: TRBV11-2
D gene: TRBD2
CDR3 length: 14
clone size: NA
CDR3 protein: CASSPLPGLATQYF
CDR3 DNA: TGTGCCAGCAGCCCCTTGCCGGGACTAGCGACCCAGTACTTC

J gene: TRBJ1-3
V gene: TRBV19
D gene: NA
CDR3 length: 16
clone size: NA
CDR3 protein: CASSILQDSSGNTIYF
CDR3 DNA: TGTGCCAGTAGTATCCTACAAGATTCCTCTGGAAACACCATATATTTT

J gene: TRBJ1-1
V gene: TRBV21-1
D gene: NA
CDR3 length: 11
clone size: NA
CDR3 protein: CASSTITEAFF
CDR3 DNA: TGTGCCAGCAGCACGATCACTGAAGCTTTCTTT

J gene: TRBJ2-5
V gene: TRBV18
D gene: NA
CDR3 length: 14
clone size: NA
CDR3 protein: CASSPGREQETQYF
CDR3 DNA: TGTGCCAGCTCACCTGGACGCGAGCAAGAGACCCAGTACTTC

J gene: TRBJ2-3
V gene: TRBV5-4
D gene: NA
CDR3 length: 12
clone size: NA
CDR3 protein: CASSYRDSGTQF
CDR3 DNA: TGTGCCAGCAGCTACCGGGACAGCGGGACCCAATTT

J gene: TRBJ2-1
V gene: TRBV19
D gene: NA
CDR3 length: 15
clone size: NA
CDR3 protein: CASSITGEGHNEQFF
CDR3 DNA: TGTGCCAGTAGTATCACAGGGGAGGGGCACAATGAGCAGTTCTTC

J gene: TRBJ1-1
V gene: TRBV2
D gene: TRBD1
CDR3 length: 14
clone size: NA
CDR3 protein: CASSGGTGYTEAFF
CDR3 DNA: TGTGCCAGCAGCGGAGGGACAGGGTACACTGAAGCTTTCTTT

J gene: TRBJ2-2
V gene: TRBV9
D gene: NA
CDR3 length: 15
clone size: NA
CDR3 protein: CASSGVAANTGELFF
CDR3 DNA: TGTGCCAGCAGCGGGGTAGCGGCGAACACCGGGGAGCTGTTTTTT

J gene: TRBJ2-5
V gene: TRBV4-3
D gene: NA
CDR3 length: 14
clone size: NA
CDR3 protein: CASSPRGGLETQYF
CDR3 DNA: TGCGCCAGCAGCCCCCGTGGCGGTTTAGAGACCCAGTACTTC

J gene: TRBJ2-7
V gene: TRBV15
D gene: NA
CDR3 length: 12
clone size: NA
CDR3 protein: CATSPQGSEQYF
CDR3 DNA: TGTGCCACCAGCCCCCAGGGGAGCGAGCAGTACTTC

J gene: TRBJ1-1
V gene: TRBV5-1
D gene: TRBD1
CDR3 length: 15
clone size: NA
CDR3 protein: CASSLGGQGSTEAFF
CDR3 DNA: TGCGCCAGCAGCTTGGGGGGACAGGGGAGCACTGAAGCTTTCTTT

J gene: TRBJ2-7
V gene: TRBV2
D gene: NA
CDR3 length: 15
clone size: NA
CDR3 protein: CASRWVDSGGYEQYF
CDR3 DNA: TGTGCCAGCAGATGGGTGGATAGCGGAGGCTACGAGCAGTACTTC

J gene: TRBJ1-1
V gene: TRBV12-5
D gene: TRBD1
CDR3 length: 18
clone size: NA
CDR3 protein: CASGLVLFPGTGNTEAFF
CDR3 DNA: TGTGCTAGTGGTTTGGTACTCTTTCCCGGGACAGGGAACACTGAAGCTTTCTTT

J gene: TRBJ1-2
V gene: TRBV5-6
D gene: NA
CDR3 length: 12
clone size: once
CDR3 protein: CASSSTNYGYTF
CDR3 DNA: TGTGCCAGCAGCTCGACTAACTATGGCTACACCTTC

J gene: TRBJ1-3
V gene: TRBV11-3
D gene: TRBD1
CDR3 length: 16
clone size: NA
CDR3 protein: CASSLGDRASGNTIYF
CDR3 DNA: TGTGCCAGCAGCTTAGGGGACAGGGCCTCTGGAAACACCATATATTTT

J gene: TRBJ2-5
V gene: TRBV2
D gene: NA
CDR3 length: 13
clone size: NA
CDR3 protein: CASSETDPWTQYF
CDR3 DNA: TGTGCCAGCAGTGAAACAGATCCTTGGACCCAGTACTTC

J gene: TRBJ2-3
V gene: TRBV4-2
D gene: TRBD2
CDR3 length: 16
clone size: NA
CDR3 protein: CASSPSGGRGTDTQYF
CDR3 DNA: TGTGCCAGCAGCCCCAGTGGCGGGAGAGGCACAGATACGCAGTATTTT

J gene: TRBJ1-1
V gene: TRBV10-1
D gene: NA
CDR3 length: 14
clone size: NA
CDR3 protein: CASSPGFMNTEAFF
CDR3 DNA: TGCGCCAGCAGTCCAGGGTTCATGAACACTGAAGCTTTCTTT

J gene: TRBJ2-2
V gene: TRBV27
D gene: NA
CDR3 length: 14
clone size: NA
CDR3 protein: CASSPGTNTGELFF
CDR3 DNA: TGTGCCAGCAGTCCCGGGACAAACACCGGGGAGCTGTTTTTT

J gene: TRBJ2-5
V gene: TRBV9
D gene: NA
CDR3 length: 15
clone size: NA
CDR3 protein: CASNGWGQPQETQYF
CDR3 DNA: TGTGCCAGCAACGGGTGGGGGCAGCCCCAAGAGACCCAGTACTTC

J gene: TRBJ2-3
V gene: TRBV7-8
D gene: TRBD2
CDR3 length: 16
clone size: NA
CDR3 protein: CASSLSPSGRTDTQYF
CDR3 DNA: TGTGCCAGCAGCTTATCCCCTAGCGGGAGGACAGATACGCAGTATTTT

J gene: TRBJ2-7
V gene: TRBV6-1
D gene: NA
CDR3 length: 13
clone size: few
CDR3 protein: CASKKDSSYEQYF
CDR3 DNA: TGTGCCAGCAAGAAGGATAGCTCCTACGAGCAGTACTTC

J gene: TRBJ2-7
V gene: TRBV11-2
D gene: NA
CDR3 length: 14
clone size: NA
CDR3 protein: CASSFIVGFDEQYF
CDR3 DNA: TGTGCCAGCAGCTTCATTGTAGGTTTCGACGAGCAGTACTTC

J gene: TRBJ2-4
V gene: TRBV6-1
D gene: TRBD2
CDR3 length: 15
clone size: NA
CDR3 protein: CASSEALTSGNIQYF
CDR3 DNA: TGTGCCAGCAGTGAAGCACTTACTAGCGGAAACATTCAGTACTTC

J gene: TRBJ1-1
V gene: TRBV29-1
D gene: TRBD1
CDR3 length: 15
clone size: NA
CDR3 protein: CSVDGTARENTEAFF
CDR3 DNA: TGCAGCGTAGACGGGACAGCGAGGGAGAACACTGAAGCTTTCTTT

J gene: TRBJ1-5
V gene: TRBV4-3
D gene: TRBD1
CDR3 length: 15
clone size: once
CDR3 protein: CASSQGPGGVQPQHF
CDR3 DNA: TGCGCCAGCAGCCAAGGGCCAGGGGGCGTTCAGCCCCAGCATTTT

J gene: TRBJ1-2
V gene: TRBV25-1
D gene: NA
CDR3 length: 14
clone size: NA
CDR3 protein: CASSGQLEGYGYTF
CDR3 DNA: TGTGCCAGCAGTGGACAACTCGAGGGCTATGGCTACACCTTC

J gene: TRBJ2-6
V gene: TRBV6-5
D gene: TRBD1
CDR3 length: 13
clone size: NA
CDR3 protein: CASSFMDRVILTF
CDR3 DNA: TGTGCCAGCAGTTTTATGGACAGGGTAATCCTGACTTTC

J gene: TRBJ1-2
V gene: TRBV9
D gene: TRBD1
CDR3 length: 16
clone size: NA
CDR3 protein: CASDRVGFGPTYGYTF
CDR3 DNA: TGTGCCAGTGACAGGGTCGGCTTCGGCCCCACCTATGGCTACACCTTC

J gene: TRBJ2-5
V gene: TRBV6-1
D gene: NA
CDR3 length: 13
clone size: once
CDR3 protein: CASLQGGWETQYF
CDR3 DNA: TGTGCCAGCCTTCAAGGGGGATGGGAGACCCAGTACTTC

J gene: TRBJ2-1
V gene: TRBV11-2
D gene: NA
CDR3 length: 14
clone size: NA
CDR3 protein: CASSLYLGGNEQFF
CDR3 DNA: TGTGCCAGCAGCCTGTACCTTGGAGGGAATGAGCAGTTCTTC

J gene: TRBJ2-7
V gene: TRBV19
D gene: NA
CDR3 length: 14
clone size: NA
CDR3 protein: CATPGTKFSYEQYF
CDR3 DNA: TGTGCCACCCCAGGGACAAAGTTCTCCTACGAGCAGTACTTC

J gene: TRBJ2-1
V gene: TRBV5-6
D gene: NA
CDR3 length: 14
clone size: NA
CDR3 protein: CASSLGPNDNEQFF
CDR3 DNA: TGTGCCAGCAGCTTGGGACCGAACGACAATGAGCAGTTCTTC

J gene: TRBJ2-7
V gene: TRBV18
D gene: TRBD1
CDR3 length: 15
clone size: NA
CDR3 protein: CASSPSDRGVYEQYF
CDR3 DNA: TGTGCCAGCTCACCTTCCGACAGGGGTGTATACGAGCAGTACTTC